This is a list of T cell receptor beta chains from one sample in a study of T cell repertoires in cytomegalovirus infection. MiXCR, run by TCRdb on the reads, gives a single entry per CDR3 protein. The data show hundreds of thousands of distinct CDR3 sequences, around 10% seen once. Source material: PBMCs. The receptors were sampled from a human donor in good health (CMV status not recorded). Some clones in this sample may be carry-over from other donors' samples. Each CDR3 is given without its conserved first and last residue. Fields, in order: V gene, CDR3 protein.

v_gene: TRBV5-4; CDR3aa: ASRRDRVSDTQY
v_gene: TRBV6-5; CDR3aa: ASSYSAAAASGNTIY
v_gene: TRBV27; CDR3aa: ASSPRDGKYT
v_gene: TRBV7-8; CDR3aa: ASSSSGTSGTNTGELF
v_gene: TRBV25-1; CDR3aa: ASSGPPTATKLYGYT
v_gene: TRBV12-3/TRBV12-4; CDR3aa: ASSFRDHTDTQY
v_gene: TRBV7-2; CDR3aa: ASSWDGLSGNTIY
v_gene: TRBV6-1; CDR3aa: ASSEWGRTYNEQF
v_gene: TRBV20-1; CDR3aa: SARVWTSGRGETQY
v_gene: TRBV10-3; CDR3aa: ATTIAVFEDPTEQF
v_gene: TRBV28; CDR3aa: ASGLGQAAGANVLT
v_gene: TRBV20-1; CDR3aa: SVRRTGTYNEQF
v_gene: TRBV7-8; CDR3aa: ASSPLESTDTQY
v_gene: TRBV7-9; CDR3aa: ASAIDQATEAF
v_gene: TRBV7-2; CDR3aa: ASSFYTGNTEAF
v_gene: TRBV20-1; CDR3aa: SAWDREGVETQY
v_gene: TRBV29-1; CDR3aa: SVQRDTEAF
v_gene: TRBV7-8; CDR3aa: ASSLSNLEAF
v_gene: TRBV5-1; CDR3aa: ASSSPSTGNYGYT
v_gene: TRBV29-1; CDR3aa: SAAGRMNTEAF
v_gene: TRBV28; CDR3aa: ASKPPRRTGRYYGYT
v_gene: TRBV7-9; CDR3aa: ASSALVGFDTEAF
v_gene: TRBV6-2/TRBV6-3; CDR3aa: ASSYPTSGLSYEQY
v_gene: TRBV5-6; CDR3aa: ASSPDGLYEQY
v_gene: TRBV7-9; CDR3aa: ASSLDTGNQPQH
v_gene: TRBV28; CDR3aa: ASRDRAQH
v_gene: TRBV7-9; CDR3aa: ASSPWGGLNYEQY
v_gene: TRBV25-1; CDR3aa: ASSDRDRGHTEAF
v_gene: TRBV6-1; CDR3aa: ASSEARTGSTEQF
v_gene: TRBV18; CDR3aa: ASSPPGTEAYEQY
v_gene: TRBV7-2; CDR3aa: ASSAQLVGLYEQY
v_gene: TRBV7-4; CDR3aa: ASTLDGGAGTNEKLF
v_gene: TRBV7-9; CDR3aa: ASSPGESGNTIY
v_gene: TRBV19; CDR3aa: ASSTVSHSNQPQH
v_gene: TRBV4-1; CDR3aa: ASSQEKTGTSYEQY
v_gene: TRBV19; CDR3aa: ASSARFRTGEDTEAF
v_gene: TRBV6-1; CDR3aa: ASSGTRGGTPYEQY
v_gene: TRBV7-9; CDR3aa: ASSDGQGAIQPQH
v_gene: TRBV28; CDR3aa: ASSTSRYSRGTEAF
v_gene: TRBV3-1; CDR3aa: ASNQREVSNEQF
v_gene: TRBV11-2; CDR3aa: ASSLIVAGVPYEQY
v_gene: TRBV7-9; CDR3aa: ASSSLRIGLEQY
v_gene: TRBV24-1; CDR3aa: ATSDPGQGLNEQF
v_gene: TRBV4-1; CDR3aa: ASSQDITDDTQY
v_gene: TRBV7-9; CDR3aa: ASQAGTYEQY
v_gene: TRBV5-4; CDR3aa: ASSTSGGDYEQY
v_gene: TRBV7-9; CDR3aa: ASSAQDRGHGYT
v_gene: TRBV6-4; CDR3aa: ASSDPRLAERQETQY
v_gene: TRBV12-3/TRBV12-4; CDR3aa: ASSLRVSNTGELF
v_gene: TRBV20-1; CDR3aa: SASGVWQTLAKNIQY
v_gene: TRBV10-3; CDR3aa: AIRVGEDYGYT
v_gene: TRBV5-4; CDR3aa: ASRSTGVDYGYT
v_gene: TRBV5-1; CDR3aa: ASSLVVSAPNTEAF